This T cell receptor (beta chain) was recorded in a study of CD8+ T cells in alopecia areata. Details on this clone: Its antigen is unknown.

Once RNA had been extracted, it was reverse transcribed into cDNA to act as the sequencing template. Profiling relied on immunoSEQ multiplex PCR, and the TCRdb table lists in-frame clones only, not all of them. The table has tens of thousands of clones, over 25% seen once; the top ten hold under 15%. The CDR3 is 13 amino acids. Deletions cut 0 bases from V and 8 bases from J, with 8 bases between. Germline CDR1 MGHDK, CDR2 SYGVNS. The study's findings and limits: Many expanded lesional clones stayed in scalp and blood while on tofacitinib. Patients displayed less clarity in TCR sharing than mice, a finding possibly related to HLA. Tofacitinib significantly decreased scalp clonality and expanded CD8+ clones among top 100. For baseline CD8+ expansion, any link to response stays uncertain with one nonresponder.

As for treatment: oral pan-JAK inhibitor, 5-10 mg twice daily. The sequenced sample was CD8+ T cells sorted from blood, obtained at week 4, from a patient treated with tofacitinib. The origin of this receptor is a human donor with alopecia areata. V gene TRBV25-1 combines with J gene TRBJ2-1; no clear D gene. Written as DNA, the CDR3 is TGTGCCAGCAGTGAATATTCGGGCGATGAGCAGTTCTTC. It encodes CASSEYSGDEQFF.